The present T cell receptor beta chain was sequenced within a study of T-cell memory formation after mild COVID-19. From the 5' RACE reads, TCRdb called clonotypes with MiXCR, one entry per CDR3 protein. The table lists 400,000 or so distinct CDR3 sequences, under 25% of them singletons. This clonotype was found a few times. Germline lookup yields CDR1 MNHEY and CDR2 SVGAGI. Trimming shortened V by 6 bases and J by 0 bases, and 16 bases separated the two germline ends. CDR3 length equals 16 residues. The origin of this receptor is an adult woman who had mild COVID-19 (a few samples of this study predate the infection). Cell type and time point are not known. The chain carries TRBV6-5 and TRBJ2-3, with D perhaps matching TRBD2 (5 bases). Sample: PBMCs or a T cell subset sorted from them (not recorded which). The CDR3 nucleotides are TGTGCCAGCAGGTACAAGGACTGGCCCAGCACAGATACGCAGTATTTT. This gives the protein CASRYKDWPSTDTQYF.